Listed here is a single T cell receptor beta chain. Only one count was recorded for this clone. The antigen it binds to is not known. No base qualities exist here, and no much larger clone lies one base off it. The CDR3 holds 22 amino acids from the cysteine to the phenylalanine. The entry retains the CDR3 DNA only, 66 bases that are in frame from base 1. The germline V gene yields LGHNT for CDR1 and FRNRAP for CDR2. V ends up 3 bases short and J 4 bases short, with an unmatched junction base count of 21. These data originate in a study of cytomegalovirus exposure and HLA in healthy donors (dated by TCRdb to 2017 to 2019). General notes on the study: A later analysis indicated that the roughly 120 validation repertoires were generated on the platform also employed for the approximately 700 repertoires of the first cohort. A separate validation cohort of some 130 different subjects was used in addition to the approximately 700-subject first cohort. High-throughput TCR immunosequencing, statistical association of individual TCRs with disease status, and machine learning were combined to predict cytomegalovirus infection status. The study aimed to test whether cataloging public T cell receptors could reveal signatures of past pathogen exposure.

Overall study results and their limits: The authors suggested that the approach could potentially be extended to other disease states and immunological phenotypes. The classifier was reported to diagnose cytomegalovirus status with high specificity and sensitivity in both the original and validation cohorts. In the study, around 160 TCR beta chains were listed as associated with cytomegalovirus. A later analysis lacked HLA typing for the validation cohort, so it scored co-occurrence in that cohort across all 110 or so repertoires. In vitro tests confirmed that a few of the cytomegalovirus-associated TCR beta chains recognize cytomegalovirus antigens. A later analysis found that TCRs clustered in the first cohort also tended to co-occur in the 120 or so validation repertoires, with 90% to 95% of cluster scores above 0. While some public TCRs were present in many individuals, most TCR sequences turned up only very rarely across donors.

The receptor library was made with the immunoSEQ multiplex PCR assay. The paper's data handling went like this. To diagnose cytomegalovirus status from the catalog of TCR beta chain sequences, a statistical classification framework was built. This immuneACCESS table, as held by TCRdb, lists in-frame sequences with V and J called but not all clones. Of the missing ones, under half trace to an unresolved V gene in checked studies; the others have no known cause. The D gene and trimming were derived from the DNA, and the V and J assignments and clone size from that table. Recorded for this sample are 80,000 to 90,000 clones; 95% to 98% of them occurred a single time. 0.78% of the sample rests with the top ten. The donors belonged to the validation cohort of around 130 subjects, which was separate from the roughly 670-subject first cohort.

Sequenced material: PBMCs. This chain is built from TRBV12-5 and TRBJ2-5, with TRBD2 matching 15 junction bases. The sequence was collected from a man aged 18 to 29 in good health and CMV-seronegative. The CDR3 here reads CASGLVSPGLAGGRNGRETQYF. The DNA reads TGTGCTAGTGGTTTAGTCTCACCGGGACTAGCGGGAGGAAGGAATGGGAGAGAGACCCAGTACTTC.